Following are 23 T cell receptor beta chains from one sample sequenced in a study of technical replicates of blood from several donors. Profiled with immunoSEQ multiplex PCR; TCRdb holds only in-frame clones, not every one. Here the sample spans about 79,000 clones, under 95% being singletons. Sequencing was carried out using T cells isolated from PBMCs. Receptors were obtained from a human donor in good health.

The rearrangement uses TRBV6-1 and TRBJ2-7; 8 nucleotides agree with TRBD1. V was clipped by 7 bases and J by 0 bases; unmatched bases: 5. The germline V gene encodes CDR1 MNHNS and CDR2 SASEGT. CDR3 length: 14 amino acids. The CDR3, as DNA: TGTGCCAGCAACGACAGGGGAATCTCCTACGAGCAGTACTTC. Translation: CASNDRGISYEQYF.

This chain's CDR3 is CASSEFRTETLNEKLFF. CDR3 nucleotide sequence: TGTGCCAGCAGTGAATTCCGGACAGAAACGCTTAATGAAAAACTGTTTTTT. V is TRBV25-1 and J is TRBJ1-4; D is possibly TRBD1 (6 bases). V shed 1 base and J shed 4 bases, with 16 bases lying between them. CDR1 is MGHDK and CDR2 is SYGVNS in the germline V gene. The CDR3 extends over 17 amino acids.

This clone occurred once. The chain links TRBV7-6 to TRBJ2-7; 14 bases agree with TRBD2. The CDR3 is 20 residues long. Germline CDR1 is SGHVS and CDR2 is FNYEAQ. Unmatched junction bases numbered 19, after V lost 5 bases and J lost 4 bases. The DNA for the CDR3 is TGTGCCAGCAGCCCCCGTCCCACCGGACTAGCGGGAGGCCCCGTATACGAGCAGTACTTC. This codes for CASSPRPTGLAGGPVYEQYF.

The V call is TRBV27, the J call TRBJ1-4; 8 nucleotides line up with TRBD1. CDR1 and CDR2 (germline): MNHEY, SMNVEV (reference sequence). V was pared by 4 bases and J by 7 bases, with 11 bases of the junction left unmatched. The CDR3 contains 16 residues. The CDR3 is CASSSTTGGWGEKLFF. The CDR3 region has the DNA TGTGCCAGCAGTTCAACTACAGGGGGTTGGGGTGAAAAACTGTTTTTT.

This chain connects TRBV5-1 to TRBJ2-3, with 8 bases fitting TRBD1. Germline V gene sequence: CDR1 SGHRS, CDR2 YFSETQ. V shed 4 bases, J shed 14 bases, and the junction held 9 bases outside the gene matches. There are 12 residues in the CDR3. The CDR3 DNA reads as TGCGCCAGCAGCGCGGGACAGGAGGGTCGGTATTTT. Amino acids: CASSAGQEGRYF.

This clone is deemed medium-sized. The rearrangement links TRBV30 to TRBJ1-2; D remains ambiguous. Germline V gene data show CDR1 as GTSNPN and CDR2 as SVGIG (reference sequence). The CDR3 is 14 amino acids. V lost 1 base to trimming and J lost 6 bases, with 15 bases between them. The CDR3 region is CAWSDGTRRNGYTF. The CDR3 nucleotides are TGTGCCTGGAGTGATGGTACACGGAGGAATGGCTACACCTTC.

The DNA for the CDR3 is TGCGCCAGCAGTGACATTCGCCAGGGAAGATACGAGCAGTACTTC. Protein product: CASSDIRQGRYEQYF. V and J are TRBV10-2 and TRBJ2-7, with D maybe TRBD1 (5 bases). The V end was cut by 3 bases, the J end by 4 bases, with 16 bases between. The CDR3 contains 15 residues. Germline V gene data show CDR1 as WSHSY and CDR2 as SAAADI.

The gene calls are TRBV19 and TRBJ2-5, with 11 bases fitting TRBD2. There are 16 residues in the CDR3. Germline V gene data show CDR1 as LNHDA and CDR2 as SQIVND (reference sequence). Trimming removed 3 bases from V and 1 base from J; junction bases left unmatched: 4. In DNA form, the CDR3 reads TGTGCCAGTAGTATTTTAGCGGGGGGGCGCCAAGAGACCCAGTACTTC. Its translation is CASSILAGGRQETQYF.

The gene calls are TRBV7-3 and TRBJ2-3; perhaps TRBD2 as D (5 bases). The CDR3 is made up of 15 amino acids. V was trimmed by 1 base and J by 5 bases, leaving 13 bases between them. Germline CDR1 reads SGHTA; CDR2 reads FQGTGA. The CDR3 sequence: CASSLSTSSGDTQYF. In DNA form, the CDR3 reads TGTGCCAGCAGCTTAAGTACGTCGAGCGGAGATACGCAGTATTTT.

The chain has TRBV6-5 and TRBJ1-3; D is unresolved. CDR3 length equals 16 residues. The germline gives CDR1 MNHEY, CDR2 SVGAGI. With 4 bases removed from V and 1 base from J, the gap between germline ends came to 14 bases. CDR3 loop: CASSSSAIQSGNTIYF. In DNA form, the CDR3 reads TGTGCCAGCAGTTCATCGGCGATACAGTCTGGAAACACCATATATTTT.

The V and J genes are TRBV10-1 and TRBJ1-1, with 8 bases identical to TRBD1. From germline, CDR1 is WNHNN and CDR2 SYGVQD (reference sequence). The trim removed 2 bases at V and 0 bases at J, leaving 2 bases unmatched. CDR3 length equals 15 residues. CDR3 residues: CASSERTGMNTEAFF. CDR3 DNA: TGCGCCAGCAGTGAGAGGACAGGGATGAACACTGAAGCTTTCTTT.

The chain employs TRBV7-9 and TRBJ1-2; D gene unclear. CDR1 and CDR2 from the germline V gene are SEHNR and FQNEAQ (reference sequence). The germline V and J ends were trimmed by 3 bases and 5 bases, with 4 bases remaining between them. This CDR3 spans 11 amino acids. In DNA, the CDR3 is TGTGCCAGCAGCTTTCAATATGGCTACACCTTC. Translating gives CASSFQYGYTF.

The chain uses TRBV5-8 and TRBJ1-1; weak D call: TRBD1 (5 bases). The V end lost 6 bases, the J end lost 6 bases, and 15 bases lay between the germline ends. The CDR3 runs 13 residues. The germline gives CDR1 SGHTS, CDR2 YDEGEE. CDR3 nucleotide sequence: TGTGCCAGCACGATCGTTGAAGGGGCTGAAGCTTTCTTT. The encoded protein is CASTIVEGAEAFF.

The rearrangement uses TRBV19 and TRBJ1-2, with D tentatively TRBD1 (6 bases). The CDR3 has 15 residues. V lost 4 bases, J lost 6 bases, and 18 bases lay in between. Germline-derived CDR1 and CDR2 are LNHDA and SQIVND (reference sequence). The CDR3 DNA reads TGTGCCAGTAGTACAAGACGGGGGGCTTCAGATGGCTACACCTTC. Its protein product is CASSTRRGASDGYTF.

In DNA form, the CDR3 reads TGTGCCAGCAGTGACGGGACTAGCGGGAGGGAGGGGCAGTTCTTC. Its translation is CASSDGTSGREGQFF. The chain joins TRBV6-4 to TRBJ2-1; 16 bases align to TRBD2. Germline V gene sequence: CDR1 MRHNA, CDR2 SNTAGT. The CDR3 has 15 amino acids. V lost 2 bases, J lost 12 bases, and 4 bases stayed unmatched.

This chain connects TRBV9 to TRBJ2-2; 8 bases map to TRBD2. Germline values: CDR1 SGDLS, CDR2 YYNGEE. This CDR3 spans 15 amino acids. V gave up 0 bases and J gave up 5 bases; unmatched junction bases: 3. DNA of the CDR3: TGTGCCAGCAGCGTAGTGGCGGGAGGTACCGGGGAGCTGTTTTTT. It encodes CASSVVAGGTGELFF.

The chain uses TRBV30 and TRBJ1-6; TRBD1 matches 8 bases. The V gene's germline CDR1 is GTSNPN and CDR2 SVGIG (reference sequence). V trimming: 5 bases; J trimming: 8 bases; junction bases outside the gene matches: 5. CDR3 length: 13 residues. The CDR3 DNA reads TGTGCCTGGGAGGGGACAGGTGATTCACCCCTCCACTTT. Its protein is CAWEGTGDSPLHF.

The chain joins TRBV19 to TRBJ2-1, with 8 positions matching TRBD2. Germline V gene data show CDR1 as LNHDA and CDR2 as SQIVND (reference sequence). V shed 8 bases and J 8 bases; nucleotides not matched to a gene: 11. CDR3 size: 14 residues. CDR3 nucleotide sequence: TGTGCCAGTGGTGTGGGGACTAGAGGCGATGAGCAGTTCTTC. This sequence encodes CASGVGTRGDEQFF.

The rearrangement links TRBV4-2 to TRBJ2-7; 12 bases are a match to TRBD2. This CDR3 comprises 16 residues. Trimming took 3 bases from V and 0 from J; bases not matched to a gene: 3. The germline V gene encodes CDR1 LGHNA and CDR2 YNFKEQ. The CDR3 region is CASSQEGLAGSYEQYF. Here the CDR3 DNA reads TGTGCCAGCAGCCAGGAGGGACTAGCGGGCTCCTACGAGCAGTACTTC.

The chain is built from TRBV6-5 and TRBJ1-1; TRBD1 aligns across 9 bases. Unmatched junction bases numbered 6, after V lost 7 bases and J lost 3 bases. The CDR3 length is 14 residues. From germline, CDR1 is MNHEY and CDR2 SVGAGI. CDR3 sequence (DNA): TGTGCCAGCATACAGGGGGCCGGGGACACTGAAGCTTTCTTT. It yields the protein CASIQGAGDTEAFF.

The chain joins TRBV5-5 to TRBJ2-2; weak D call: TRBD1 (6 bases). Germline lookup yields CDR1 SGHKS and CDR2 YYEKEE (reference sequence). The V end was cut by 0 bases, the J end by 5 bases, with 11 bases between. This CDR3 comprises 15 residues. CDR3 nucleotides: TGTGCCAGCAGCTTGGGTTATACAGGGACCGGGGAGCTGTTTTTT. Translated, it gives CASSLGYTGTGELFF.

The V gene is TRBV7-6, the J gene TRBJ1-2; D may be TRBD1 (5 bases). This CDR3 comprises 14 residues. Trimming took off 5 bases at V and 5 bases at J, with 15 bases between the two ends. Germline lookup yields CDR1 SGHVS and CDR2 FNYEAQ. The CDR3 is CASSPGTREYGYTF. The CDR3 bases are TGTGCCAGCAGCCCCGGGACTCGGGAGTATGGCTACACCTTC. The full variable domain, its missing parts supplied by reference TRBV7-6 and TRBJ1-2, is GAGVSQSPRYKVTKRGQDVALRCDPISGHVSLYWYRQALGQGPEFLTYFNYEAQQDKSGLPNDRFSAERPEGSISTLTIQRTEQRDSAMYRCASSPGTREYGYTFGSGTRLTVV.

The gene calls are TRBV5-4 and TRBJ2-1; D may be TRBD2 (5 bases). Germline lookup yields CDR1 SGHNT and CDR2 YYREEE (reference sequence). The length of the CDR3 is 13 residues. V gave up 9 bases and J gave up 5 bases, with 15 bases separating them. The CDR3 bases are TGTGCCACCCTGACGGGGAACGACAATGAGCAGTTCTTC. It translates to CATLTGNDNEQFF. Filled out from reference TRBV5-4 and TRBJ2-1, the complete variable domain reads ETGVTQSPTHLIKTRGQQVTLRCSSQSGHNTVSWYQQALGQGPQFIFQYYREEENGRGNFPPRFSGLQFPNYSSELNVNALELDDSALYLCATLTGNDNEQFFGPGTRLTVL.